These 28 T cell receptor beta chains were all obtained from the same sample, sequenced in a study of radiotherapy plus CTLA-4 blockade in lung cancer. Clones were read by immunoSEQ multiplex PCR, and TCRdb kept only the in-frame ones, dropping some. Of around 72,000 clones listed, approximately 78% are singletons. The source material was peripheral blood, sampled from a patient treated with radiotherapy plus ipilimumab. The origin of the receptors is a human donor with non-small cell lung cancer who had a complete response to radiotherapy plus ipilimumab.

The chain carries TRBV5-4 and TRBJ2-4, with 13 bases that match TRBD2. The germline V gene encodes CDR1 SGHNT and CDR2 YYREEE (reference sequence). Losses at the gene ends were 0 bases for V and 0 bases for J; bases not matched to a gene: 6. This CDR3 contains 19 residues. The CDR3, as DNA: TGTGCCAGCAGCTTGGCGGGACTAGCGGGGTATCTAGCCAAAAACATTCAGTACTTC. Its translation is CASSLAGLAGYLAKNIQYF.

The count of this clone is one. CDR3 in DNA: TGTGCCAGCAGCGTCCAGCTAGACCGGACAGGGGAGAATGGCTACACCTTC. Amino acid sequence: CASSVQLDRTGENGYTF. The J gene is TRBJ1-2, the V gene TRBV9; TRBD1 matches at 9 bases. From germline, CDR1 is SGDLS and CDR2 YYNGEE. CDR3 size: 17 residues. The J segment lost 6 bases and the V segment lost 2 bases, leaving 14 bases of the junction unmatched.

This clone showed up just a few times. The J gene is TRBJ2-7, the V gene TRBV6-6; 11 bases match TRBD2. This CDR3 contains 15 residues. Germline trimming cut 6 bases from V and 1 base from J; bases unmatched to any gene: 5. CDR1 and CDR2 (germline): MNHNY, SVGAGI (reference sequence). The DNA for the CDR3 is TGTGCCAGCAGGCTAGCGGGAGGAGCGTCCTACGAGCAGTACGTC. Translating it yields CASRLAGGASYEQYV.

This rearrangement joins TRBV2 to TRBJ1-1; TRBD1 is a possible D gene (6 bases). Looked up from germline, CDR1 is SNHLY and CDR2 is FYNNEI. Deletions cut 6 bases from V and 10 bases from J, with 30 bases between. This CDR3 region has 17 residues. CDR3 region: CASSARGTDLKHSSAFF. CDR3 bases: TGTGCCAGCAGCGCGAGGGGGACGGATCTCAAACACTCATCAGCTTTCTTT.

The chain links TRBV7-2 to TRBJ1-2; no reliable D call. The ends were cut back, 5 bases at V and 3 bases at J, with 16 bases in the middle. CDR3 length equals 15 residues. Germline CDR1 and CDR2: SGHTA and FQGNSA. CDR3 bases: TGTGCCAGCAGCCCACGGGTTCCCCCCGACTATGGCTACACCTTC. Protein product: CASSPRVPPDYGYTF.

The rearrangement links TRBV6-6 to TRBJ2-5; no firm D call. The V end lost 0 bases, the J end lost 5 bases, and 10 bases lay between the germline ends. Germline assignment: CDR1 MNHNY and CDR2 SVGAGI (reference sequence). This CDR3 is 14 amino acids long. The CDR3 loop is CASSYSSFRETQYF. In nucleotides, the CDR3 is TGTGCCAGCAGTTACTCTAGTTTCCGGGAGACCCAGTACTTC.

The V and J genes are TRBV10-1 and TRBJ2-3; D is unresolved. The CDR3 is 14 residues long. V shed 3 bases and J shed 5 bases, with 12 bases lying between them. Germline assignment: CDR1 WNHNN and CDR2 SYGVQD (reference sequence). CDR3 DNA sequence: TGCGCCAGCAGTGATGGGATGACGAGAGATACGCAGTATTTT. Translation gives CASSDGMTRDTQYF.

In nucleotides, the CDR3 is TGTGCCAGCACCCTAGCGGGACCCACCGGGGAGCTGTTTTTT. It yields the protein CASTLAGPTGELFF. The rearrangement uses TRBV6-5 and TRBJ2-2; 9 bases align to TRBD2. J gave up 4 bases and V 7 bases, and 4 bases lay outside the gene matches. Germline CDR1 MNHEY, CDR2 SVGAGI. This CDR3 spans 14 amino acids.

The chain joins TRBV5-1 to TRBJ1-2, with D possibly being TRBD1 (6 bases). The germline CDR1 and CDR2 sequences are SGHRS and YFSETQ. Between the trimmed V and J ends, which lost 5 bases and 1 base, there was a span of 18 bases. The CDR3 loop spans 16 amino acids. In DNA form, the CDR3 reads TGCGCCAGCAGGCGGACGACAGGTTTTGATAACTATGGCTACACCTTC. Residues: CASRRTTGFDNYGYTF.

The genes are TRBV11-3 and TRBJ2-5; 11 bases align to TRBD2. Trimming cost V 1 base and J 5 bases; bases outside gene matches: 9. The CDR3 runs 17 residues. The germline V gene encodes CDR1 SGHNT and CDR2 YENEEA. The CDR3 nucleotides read TGTGCCAGCAGCTTAGCCGGTAGCGGGAGGGCCGGGGAGACCCAGTACTTC. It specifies CASSLAGSGRAGETQYF.

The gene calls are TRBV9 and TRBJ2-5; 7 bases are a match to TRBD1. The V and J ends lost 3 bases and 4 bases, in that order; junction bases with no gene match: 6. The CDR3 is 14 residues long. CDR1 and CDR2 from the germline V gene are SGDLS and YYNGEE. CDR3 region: CASSGRQGRETQYF. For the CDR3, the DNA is TGTGCCAGCAGCGGCCGACAGGGTCGAGAGACCCAGTACTTC.

The CDR3 DNA reads TGTGCCAGCAGCGAATTCCCGGGACAAACTAACTATGGCTACACCTTC. Its translation is CASSEFPGQTNYGYTF. This rearrangement joins TRBV9 to TRBJ1-2; D is possibly TRBD1 (6 bases). The length of the CDR3 is 16 residues. CDR1 SGDLS and CDR2 YYNGEE come from the germline V gene. V was shortened by 3 bases and J by 0 bases, with 15 bases between the two germline ends.

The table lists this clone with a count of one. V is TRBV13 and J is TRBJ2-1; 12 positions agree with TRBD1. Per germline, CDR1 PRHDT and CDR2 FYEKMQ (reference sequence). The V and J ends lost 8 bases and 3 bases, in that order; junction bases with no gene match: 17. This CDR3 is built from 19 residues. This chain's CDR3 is CASCSGTGGYWEDYNEQFF. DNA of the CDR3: TGTGCCAGCTGTTCCGGGACAGGGGGCTATTGGGAGGACTACAATGAGCAGTTCTTC.

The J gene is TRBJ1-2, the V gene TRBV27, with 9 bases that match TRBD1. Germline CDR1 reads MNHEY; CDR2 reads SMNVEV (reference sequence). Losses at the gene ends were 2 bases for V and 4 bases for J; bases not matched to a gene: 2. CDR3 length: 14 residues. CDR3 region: CASSLGQGTYGYTF. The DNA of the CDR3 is TGTGCCAGCAGTTTAGGACAGGGGACCTATGGCTACACCTTC.

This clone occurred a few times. The CDR3 here is CASTPLRTASNQPQHF. CDR3 DNA: TGTGCCAGTACCCCTCTTCGGACAGCTAGCAATCAGCCCCAGCATTTT. The chain combines TRBV19 with TRBJ1-5; D might be TRBD1 (6 bases). CDR1 is LNHDA, CDR2 SQIVND, per germline (reference sequence). The V end lost 7 bases, the J end lost 0 bases, and 16 bases lay between the germline ends. The CDR3 spans 16 residues. Variable domain in full (rest from reference TRBV19 and TRBJ1-5): DGGITQSPKYLFRKEGQNVTLSCEQNLNHDAMYWYRQDPGQGLRLIYYSQIVNDFQKGDIAEGYSVSREKKESFPLTVTSAQKNPTAFYLCASTPLRTASNQPQHFGDGTRLSIL.

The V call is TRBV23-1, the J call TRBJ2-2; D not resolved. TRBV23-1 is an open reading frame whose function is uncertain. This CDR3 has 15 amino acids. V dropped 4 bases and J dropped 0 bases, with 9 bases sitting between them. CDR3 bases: TGCGCCAGCAGTCGAAAAGCCCCGAACACCGGGGAGCTGTTTTTT. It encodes CASSRKAPNTGELFF.

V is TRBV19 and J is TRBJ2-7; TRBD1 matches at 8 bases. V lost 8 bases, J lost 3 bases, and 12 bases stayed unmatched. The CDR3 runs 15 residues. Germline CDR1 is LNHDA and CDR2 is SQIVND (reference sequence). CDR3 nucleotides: TGTGCCAGTGGGGAACGGGGACAGGCGAGCTACGAGCAGTACTTC. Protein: CASGERGQASYEQYF.

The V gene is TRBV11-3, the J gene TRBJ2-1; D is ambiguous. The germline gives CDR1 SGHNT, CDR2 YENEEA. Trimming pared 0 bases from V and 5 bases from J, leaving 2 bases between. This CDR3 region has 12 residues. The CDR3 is CASSLDHNEQFF. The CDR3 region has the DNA TGTGCCAGCAGCTTAGACCACAATGAGCAGTTCTTC.

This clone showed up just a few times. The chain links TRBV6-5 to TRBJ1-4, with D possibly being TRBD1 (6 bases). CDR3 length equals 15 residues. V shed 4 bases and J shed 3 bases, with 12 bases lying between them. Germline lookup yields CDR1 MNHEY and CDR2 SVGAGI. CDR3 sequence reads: CASSWGRASNEKLFF. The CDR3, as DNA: TGTGCCAGCAGTTGGGGGCGGGCTTCTAATGAAAAACTGTTTTTT.

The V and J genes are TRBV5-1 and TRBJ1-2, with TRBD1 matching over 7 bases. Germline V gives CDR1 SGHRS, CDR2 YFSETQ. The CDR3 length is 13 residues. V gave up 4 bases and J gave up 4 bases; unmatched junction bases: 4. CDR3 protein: CASSPGDSYGYTF. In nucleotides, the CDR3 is TGCGCCAGCAGCCCCGGGGACAGCTATGGCTACACCTTC.

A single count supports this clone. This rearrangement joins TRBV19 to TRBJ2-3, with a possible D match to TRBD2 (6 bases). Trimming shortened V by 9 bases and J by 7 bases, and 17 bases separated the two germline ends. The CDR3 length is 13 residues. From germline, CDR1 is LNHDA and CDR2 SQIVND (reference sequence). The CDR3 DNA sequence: TGTGCCAGCTCCATCGACGCGGGGAATACGCAGTATTTT. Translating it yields CASSIDAGNTQYF. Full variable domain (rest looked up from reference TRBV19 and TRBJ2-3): DGGITQSPKYLFRKEGQNVTLSCEQNLNHDAMYWYRQDPGQGLRLIYYSQIVNDFQKGDIAEGYSVSREKKESFPLTVTSAQKNPTAFYLCASSIDAGNTQYFGPGTRLTVL.

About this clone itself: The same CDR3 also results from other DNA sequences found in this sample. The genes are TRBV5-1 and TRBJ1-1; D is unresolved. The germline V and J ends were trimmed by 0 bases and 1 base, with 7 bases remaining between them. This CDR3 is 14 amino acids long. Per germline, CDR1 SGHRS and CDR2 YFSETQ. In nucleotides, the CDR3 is TGCGCCAGCAGCTTGGCCGGTAAGAACACTGAAGCTTTCTTT. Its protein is CASSLAGKNTEAFF. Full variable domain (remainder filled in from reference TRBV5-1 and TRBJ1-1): KAGVTQTPRYLIKTRGQQVTLSCSPISGHRSVSWYQQTPGQGLQFLFEYFSETQRNKGNFPGRFSGRQFSNSRSEMNVSTLELGDSALYLCASSLAGKNTEAFFGQGTRLTVV.

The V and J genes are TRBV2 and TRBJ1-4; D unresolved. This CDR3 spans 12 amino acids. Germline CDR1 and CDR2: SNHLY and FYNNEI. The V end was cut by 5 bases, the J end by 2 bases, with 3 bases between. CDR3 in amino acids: CASSYTNEKLFF. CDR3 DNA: TGTGCCAGCAGTTATACTAATGAAAAACTGTTTTTT.

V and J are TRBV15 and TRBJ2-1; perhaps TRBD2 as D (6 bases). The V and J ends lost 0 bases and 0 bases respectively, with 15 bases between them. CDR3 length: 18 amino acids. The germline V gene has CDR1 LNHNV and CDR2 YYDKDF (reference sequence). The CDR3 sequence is CATSRDFSGDSSYNEQFF. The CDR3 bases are TGTGCCACCAGCAGAGATTTTAGCGGCGATAGCTCCTACAATGAGCAGTTCTTC.

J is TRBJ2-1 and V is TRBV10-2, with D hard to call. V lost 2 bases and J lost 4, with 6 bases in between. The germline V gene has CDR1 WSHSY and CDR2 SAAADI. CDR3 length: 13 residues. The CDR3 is CASSEAQYNEQFF. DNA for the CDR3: TGCGCCAGCAGTGAGGCTCAGTACAATGAGCAGTTCTTC.

The CDR3 DNA sequence: TGTGCCAGCAGCTTCCCACGGGCGAATTCACCCCTCCACTTT. Its translation: CASSFPRANSPLHF. The chain employs TRBV5-4 and TRBJ1-6; the D is unclear. Germline V gene data show CDR1 as SGHNT and CDR2 as YYREEE (reference sequence). The CDR3 totals 14 residues. V lost 2 bases and J lost 7, with 10 bases in between.

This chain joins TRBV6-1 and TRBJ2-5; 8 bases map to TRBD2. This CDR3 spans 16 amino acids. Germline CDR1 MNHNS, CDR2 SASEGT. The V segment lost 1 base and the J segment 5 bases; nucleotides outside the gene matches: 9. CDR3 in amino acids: CASSEGRRGAWETQYF. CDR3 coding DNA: TGTGCCAGCAGTGAAGGGCGGCGGGGGGCTTGGGAGACCCAGTACTTC.

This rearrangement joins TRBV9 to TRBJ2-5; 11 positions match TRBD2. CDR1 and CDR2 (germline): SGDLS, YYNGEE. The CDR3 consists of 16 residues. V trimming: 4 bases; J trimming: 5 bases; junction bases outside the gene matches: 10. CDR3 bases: TGTGCCAGCAGCTCGGGGAGTAGCGGGGGGGTTGAGACCCAGTACTTC. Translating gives CASSSGSSGGVETQYF.